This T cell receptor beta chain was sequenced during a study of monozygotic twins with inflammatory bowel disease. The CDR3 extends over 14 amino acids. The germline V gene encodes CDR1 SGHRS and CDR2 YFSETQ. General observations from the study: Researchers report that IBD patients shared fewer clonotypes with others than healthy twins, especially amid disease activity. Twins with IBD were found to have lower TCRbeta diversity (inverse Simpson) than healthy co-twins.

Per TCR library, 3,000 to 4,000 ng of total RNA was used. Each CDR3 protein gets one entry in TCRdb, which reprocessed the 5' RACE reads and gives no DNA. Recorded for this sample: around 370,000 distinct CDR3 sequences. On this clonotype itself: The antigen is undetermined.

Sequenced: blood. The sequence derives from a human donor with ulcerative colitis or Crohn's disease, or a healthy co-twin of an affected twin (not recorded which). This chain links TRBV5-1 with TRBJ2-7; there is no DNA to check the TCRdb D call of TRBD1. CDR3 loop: CASSSTTGAYEQYF.